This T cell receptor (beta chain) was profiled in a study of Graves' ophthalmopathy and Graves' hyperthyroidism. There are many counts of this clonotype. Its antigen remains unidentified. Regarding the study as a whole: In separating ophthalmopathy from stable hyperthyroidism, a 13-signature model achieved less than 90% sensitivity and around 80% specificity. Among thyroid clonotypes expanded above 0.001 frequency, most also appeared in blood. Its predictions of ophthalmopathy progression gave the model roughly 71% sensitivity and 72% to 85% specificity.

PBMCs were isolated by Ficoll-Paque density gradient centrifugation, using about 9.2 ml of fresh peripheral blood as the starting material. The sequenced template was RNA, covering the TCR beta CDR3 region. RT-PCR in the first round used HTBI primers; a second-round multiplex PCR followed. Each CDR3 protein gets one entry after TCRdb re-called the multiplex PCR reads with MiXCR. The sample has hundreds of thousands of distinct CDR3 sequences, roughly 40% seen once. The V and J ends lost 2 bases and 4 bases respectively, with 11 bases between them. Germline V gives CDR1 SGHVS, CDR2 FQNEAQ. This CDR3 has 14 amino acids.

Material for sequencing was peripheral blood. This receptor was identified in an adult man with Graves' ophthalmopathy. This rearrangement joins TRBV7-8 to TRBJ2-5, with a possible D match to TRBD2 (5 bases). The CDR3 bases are TGTGCCAGCAGCTTACGATCTGGACTAGAGACCCAGTACTTC. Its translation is CASSLRSGLETQYF.